This TCR beta chain was obtained from a study of CD8+CD57+ T cells in acquired aplastic anemia. The TCR beta profiling, which covered VDJ combination and CDR3 sequence, was carried out using genomic DNA as the template. TCRdb processed the reads anew with MiXCR; each CDR3 protein has one entry. This sample has under 500,000 distinct CDR3 sequences, with 25% to 40% found just once. The patients chosen for sequencing had shown expansion of CD8+CD57+ cells (detected by flow cytometry). The diagnosis in all patients was severe acquired aplastic anemia. Blood samples were obtained from patients who had received no prior therapy. The CDR3 extends over 15 amino acids. Unmatched junction bases numbered 10, after V lost 5 bases and J lost 6 bases. Germline values: CDR1 SGHAT, CDR2 FQDESV (reference sequence). Study results and limitations: Between the patient and control groups, CD8+ Simpson's diversity did not differ significantly.

This clonotype was found a few times. The antigen is unknown. The V and J genes are TRBV11-1 and TRBJ2-1, with TRBD1 identical over 7 bases. This receptor was taken from a human donor with aplastic anemia. Material for sequencing was sorted CD4+, CD8+, or CD8+CD57+ T cells (not recorded which) from PBMCs. Here the CDR3 DNA reads TGTGCCAGCAGCCGCCAGGGGGTAGTTCCCAATGAGCAGTTCTTC. This encodes CASSRQGVVPNEQFF.